Listed below are T cell receptor beta chains from one sample, sequenced in a study of blood T cell repertoires in COVID-19. Sequencing used immunoSEQ multiplex PCR; TCRdb keeps in-frame clones, though not all of them. The table has about 160,000 clones, about four fifths seen once. The sequencing sample was made of peripheral blood. All receptors come from a man in his 70s who had recovered from COVID-19. The CDR3 runs from the conserved cysteine through the conserved F or W. The D gene is left open where the match is weak. The size field is filled for only some rows; it gives once, few, many or a size class.

j_call clone_size d_call v_call cdr3_nt cdr3_aa
TRBJ2-5 - TRBD2 TRBV19 TGTGCCAGTAGTATACAGCGGGGGTACCAAGAGACCCAGTACTTC CASSIQRGYQETQYF
TRBJ2-7 - - TRBV10-1 TGCGCCAGCAGTGTAGGAGACTCCTACGAGCAGTACTTC CASSVGDSYEQYF
TRBJ1-2 - - TRBV10-3 TGTGCCATCAGTGAGTCCGCGGACAGCCCTTATGGCTACACCTTC CAISESADSPYGYTF
TRBJ1-1 - - TRBV29-1 TGCAGCGTTGAAGACCCACACGCAGCTGAAGCTTTCTTT CSVEDPHAAEAFF
TRBJ1-2 - - TRBV6-5 TGTGCCAGCAGTCCGCGCTCGGGTGGCTACACCTTC CASSPRSGGYTF
TRBJ2-1 - TRBD1 TRBV11-3 TGTGCCAGCTCGGTAAGGACAGGGGGCGAATCTGAGCAGTTCTTC CASSVRTGGESEQFF
TRBJ2-1 - TRBD2 TRBV27 TGTGCCAGCAGCCTAGCGGGAGGGCCGACTACTAGGTCCTACAATGAGCAGTTCTTC CASSLAGGPTTRSYNEQFF
TRBJ2-3 - - TRBV7-2 TGTGCCAGCAGCTTAGAAGAGGACTACACACACCGGACGCAGTATTTT CASSLEEDYTHRTQYF
TRBJ2-1 - - TRBV7-8 TGTGCCAGCAGCTTAGTCCGGAGCTCCTACAATGAGCAGTTCTTC CASSLVRSSYNEQFF
TRBJ1-4 - - TRBV6-5 TGTGCCAGCAGCAAGACAGGAATTAATGAAAAACTGTTTTTT CASSKTGINEKLFF
TRBJ2-5 - - TRBV28 TGTGCCAGCAGTTTAGCTAGCAGGCCAGAGACCCAGTACTTC CASSLASRPETQYF
TRBJ1-5 - TRBD1 TRBV29-1 TGCAGCGTTGAAGAAGGGGGCGGACAGCCCCAGCATTTT CSVEEGGGQPQHF
TRBJ2-7 once TRBD2 TRBV5-1 TGCGCCAGCAGAAGCGGGAGGCAGTCCTACGAGCAGTACTTC CASRSGRQSYEQYF